This TCR beta chain came from a study of blood T cell repertoires in COVID-19 (dated by TCRdb to 2018 to 2020). Notes on the research overall: The collaborator samples originated in the United States, Italy and Spain and spanned the acute and convalescent phases of COVID-19. The prospective study material was composed of cDNA or gDNA derived from T cells, B-cell-depleted T cells, or PBMCs. Subjects who had been exposed to COVID-19, were actively infected with it, or had recovered from it provided the deeply sampled blood TCRbeta repertoires that made up the dataset. The repertoires were released in a freely available public database meant as a resource for research on the immune response to SARS-CoV-2. Samples were obtained from the ongoing ImmuneRACE study (first 160 participants) and from about 1,300 subjects provided by 6 global collaborators. The sample metadata nearly always contained a de-identified subject ID, COVID-19 status, age in years and sex. Where HLA class I and class II types were available, the types were taken from metadata supplied by the sample provider, not from assay-based typing. Summary of the overall study and its limitations: The amount of clinical and demographic metadata varied by source and participant and was provided uncurated.

The CDR3 runs 16 amino acids, cysteine and phenylalanine included. The retained sequence is limited to the CDR3, 48 bases, with the frame set at the first base. Here V drops 4 bases and J drops 8 bases, and the junction holds 13 bases not matched to any gene. The germline V gene specifies SGHVS as CDR1 and FQNEAQ as CDR2. The immunoSEQ Assay, a bias-controlled multiplex PCR, was used to amplify TCRbeta CDR3 regions from genomic DNA. In the paper's pipeline: The number of nucleated cells in each sample was estimated from the amplification of reference gene primers within the assay. To quantify the absolute abundance of each unique TCRbeta CDR3 rearrangement, sequence reads were collapsed and filtered. For each sample, productive Simpson clonality was calculated as the square root of Simpson's diversity index across productive rearrangements. TCRdb carries this immuneACCESS record with in-frame sequences only. Its versions omit some clonotypes, under half of them owing to an unresolved V gene in the studies checked, with the rest unexplained. From that table come the V and J calls and clone size; the DNA was used to work out D and trimming. The sample profile shows some 83,000 clones; roughly 84% of them were found once. The ten largest clonotypes hold roughly 4% of the sample.

Worth noting for this clone: Its antigen is not yet known. Base qualities are not at hand, and no much larger clone is one base apart.

Each collaborating institution followed its own protocols to collect whole blood in K2EDTA tubes. For TCRbeta analysis, collaborator samples were shipped as frozen whole blood, as isolated PBMCs, or as DNA extracted from either sample type. This TCR derives from a man in his forties or fifties with acute or convalescent COVID-19. Recombination joined TRBV7-8 with TRBJ2-2; 7 nucleotides in the junction match TRBD1. Sequenced material: peripheral blood. The DNA sequence is as follows: TGTGCCAGCAGCTGGAGTCCGGGACAGCGAAAAGGGGAGCTGTTTTTT. This codes for CASSWSPGQRKGELFF. With the portions outside the CDR3 filled from the reference TRBV7-8 and TRBJ2-2 genes, the complete variable region becomes GAGVSQSPRYKVAKRGQDVALRCDPISGHVSLFWYQQALGQGPEFLTYFQNEAQLDKSGLPSDRFFAERPEGSVSTLKIQRTQQEDSAVYLCASSWSPGQRKGELFFGEGSRLTVL.